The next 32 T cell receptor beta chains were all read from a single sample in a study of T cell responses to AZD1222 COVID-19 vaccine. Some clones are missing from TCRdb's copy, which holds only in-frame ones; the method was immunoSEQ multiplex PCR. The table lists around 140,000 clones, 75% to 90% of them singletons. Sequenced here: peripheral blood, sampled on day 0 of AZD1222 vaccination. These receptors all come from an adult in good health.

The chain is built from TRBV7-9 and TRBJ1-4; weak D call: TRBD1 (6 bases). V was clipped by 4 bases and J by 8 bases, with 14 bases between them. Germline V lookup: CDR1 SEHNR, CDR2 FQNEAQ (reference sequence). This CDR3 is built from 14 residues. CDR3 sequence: CASSSPGGQEKLFF. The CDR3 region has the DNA TGTGCCAGCAGCTCGCCGGGGGGCCAAGAAAAACTGTTTTTT.

The CDR3: CATSVGPYEQYF. The CDR3 DNA reads as TGTGCCACCAGTGTGGGGCCCTACGAGCAGTACTTC. V and J are TRBV24-1 and TRBJ2-7, with D perhaps TRBD1 (5 bases). The length of the CDR3 is 12 residues. Trimming took off 5 bases at V and 2 bases at J, with 6 bases between the two ends. The germline CDR1 and CDR2 sequences are KGHDR and SFDVKD.

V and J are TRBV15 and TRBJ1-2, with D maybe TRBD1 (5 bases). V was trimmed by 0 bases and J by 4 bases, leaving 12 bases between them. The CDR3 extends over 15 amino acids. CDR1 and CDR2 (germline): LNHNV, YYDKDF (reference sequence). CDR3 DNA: TGTGCCACCAGCAGAGATAGGGGAGGTGGCTATGGCTACACCTTC. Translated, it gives CATSRDRGGGYGYTF.

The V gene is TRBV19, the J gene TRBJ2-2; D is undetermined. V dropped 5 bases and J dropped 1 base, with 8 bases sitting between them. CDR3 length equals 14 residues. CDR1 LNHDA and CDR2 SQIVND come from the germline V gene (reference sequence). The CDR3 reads CASSSKRNTGELFF. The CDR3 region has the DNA TGTGCCAGTAGTTCCAAAAGGAACACCGGGGAGCTGTTTTTT.

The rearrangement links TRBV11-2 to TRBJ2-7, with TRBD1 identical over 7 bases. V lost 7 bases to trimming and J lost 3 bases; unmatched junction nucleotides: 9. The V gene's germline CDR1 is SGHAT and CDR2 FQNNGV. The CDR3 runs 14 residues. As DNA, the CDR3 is TGTGCCAGCACTCTTCCGGGACAGAGCTACGAGCAGTACTTC. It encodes CASTLPGQSYEQYF. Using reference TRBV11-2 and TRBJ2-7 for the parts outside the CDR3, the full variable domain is EAGVAQSPRYKIIEKRQSVAFWCNPISGHATLYWYQQILGQGPKLLIQFQNNGVVDDSQLPKDRFSAERLKGVDSTLKIQPAKLEDSAVYLCASTLPGQSYEQYFGPGTRLTVT.

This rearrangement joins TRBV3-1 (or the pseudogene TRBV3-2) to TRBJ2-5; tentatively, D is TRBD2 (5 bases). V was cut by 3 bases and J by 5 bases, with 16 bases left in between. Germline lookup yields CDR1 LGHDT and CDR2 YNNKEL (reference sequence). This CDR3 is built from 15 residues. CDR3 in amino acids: CASSHPSGGDETQYF. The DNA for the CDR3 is TGTGCCAGCAGCCACCCGTCCGGAGGTGACGAGACCCAGTACTTC.

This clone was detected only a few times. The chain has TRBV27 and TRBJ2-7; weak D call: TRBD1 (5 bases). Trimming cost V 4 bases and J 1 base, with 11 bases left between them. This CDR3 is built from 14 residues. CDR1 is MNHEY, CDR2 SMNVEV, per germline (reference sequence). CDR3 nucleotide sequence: TGTGCCAGCAGTTCCCTGGGGCCATCCTACGAGCAGTACTTC. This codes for CASSSLGPSYEQYF.

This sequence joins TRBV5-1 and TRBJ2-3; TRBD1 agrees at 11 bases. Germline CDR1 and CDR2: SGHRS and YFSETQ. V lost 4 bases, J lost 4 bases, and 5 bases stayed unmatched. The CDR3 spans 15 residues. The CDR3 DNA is TGCGCCAGCAGCCCGGGACAGGGGGTCCCAGATACGCAGTATTTT. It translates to CASSPGQGVPDTQYF.

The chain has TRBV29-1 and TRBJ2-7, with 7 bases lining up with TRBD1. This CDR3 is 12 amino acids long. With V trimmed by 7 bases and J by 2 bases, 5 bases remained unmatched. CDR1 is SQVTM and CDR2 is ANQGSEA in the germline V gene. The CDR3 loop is CSGRDSTYEQYF. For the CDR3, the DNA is TGCAGCGGAAGGGACAGTACCTACGAGCAGTACTTC.

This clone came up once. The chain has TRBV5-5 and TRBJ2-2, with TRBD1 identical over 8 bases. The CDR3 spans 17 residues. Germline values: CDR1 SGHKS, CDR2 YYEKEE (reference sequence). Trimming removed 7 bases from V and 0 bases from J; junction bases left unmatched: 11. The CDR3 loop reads CASRSGQETPNTGELFF. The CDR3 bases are TGTGCCAGCCGGTCGGGACAGGAGACGCCGAACACCGGGGAGCTGTTTTTT.

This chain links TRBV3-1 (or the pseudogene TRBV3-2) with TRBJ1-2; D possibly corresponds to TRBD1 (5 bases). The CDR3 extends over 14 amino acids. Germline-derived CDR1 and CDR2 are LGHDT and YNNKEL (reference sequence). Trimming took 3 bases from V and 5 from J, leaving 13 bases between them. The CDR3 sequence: CASSQSGTFYGYTF. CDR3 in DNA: TGTGCCAGCAGCCAGTCCGGGACCTTTTATGGCTACACCTTC.

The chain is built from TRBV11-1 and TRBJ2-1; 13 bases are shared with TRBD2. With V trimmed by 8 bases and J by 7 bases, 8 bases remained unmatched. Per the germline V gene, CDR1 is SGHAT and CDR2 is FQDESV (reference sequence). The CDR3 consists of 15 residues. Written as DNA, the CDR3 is TGTGCCAGCCAGATTGGGACTAGCGGGATAAATGAGCAGTTCTTC. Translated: CASQIGTSGINEQFF.

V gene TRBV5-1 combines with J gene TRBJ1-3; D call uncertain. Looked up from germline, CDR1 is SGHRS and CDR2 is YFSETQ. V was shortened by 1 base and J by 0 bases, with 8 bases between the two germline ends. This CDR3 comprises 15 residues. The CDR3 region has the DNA TGCGCCAGCAGCTTGTCACAGTACTCTGGAAACACCATATATTTT. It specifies CASSLSQYSGNTIYF.

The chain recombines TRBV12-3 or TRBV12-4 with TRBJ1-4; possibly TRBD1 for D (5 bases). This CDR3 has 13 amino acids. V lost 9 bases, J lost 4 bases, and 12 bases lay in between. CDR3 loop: CASWRGGNEKLFF. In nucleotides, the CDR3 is TGTGCCAGTTGGCGGGGGGGTAATGAAAAACTGTTTTTT.

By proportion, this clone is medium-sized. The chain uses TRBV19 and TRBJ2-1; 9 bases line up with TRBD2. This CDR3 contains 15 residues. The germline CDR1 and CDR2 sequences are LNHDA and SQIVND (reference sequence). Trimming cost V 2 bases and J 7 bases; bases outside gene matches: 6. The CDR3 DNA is TGTGCCAGTAGTATACTAGCGGGGCAACGGAATGAGCAGTTCTTC. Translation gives CASSILAGQRNEQFF. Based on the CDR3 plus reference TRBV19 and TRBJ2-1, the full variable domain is DGGITQSPKYLFRKEGQNVTLSCEQNLNHDAMYWYRQDPGQGLRLIYYSQIVNDFQKGDIAEGYSVSREKKESFPLTVTSAQKNPTAFYLCASSILAGQRNEQFFGPGTRLTVL.

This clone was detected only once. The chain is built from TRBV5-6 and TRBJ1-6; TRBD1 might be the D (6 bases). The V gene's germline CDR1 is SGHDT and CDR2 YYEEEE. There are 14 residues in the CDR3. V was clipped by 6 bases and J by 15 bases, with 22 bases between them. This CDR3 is CASNREGGPLNLHF. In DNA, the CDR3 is TGTGCCAGCAACCGGGAGGGGGGGCCCCTCAACCTCCACTTT.

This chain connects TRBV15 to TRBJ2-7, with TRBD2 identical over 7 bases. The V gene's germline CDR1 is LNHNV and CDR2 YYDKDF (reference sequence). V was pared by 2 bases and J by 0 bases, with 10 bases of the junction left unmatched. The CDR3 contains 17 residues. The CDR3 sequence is CATSRTWASGSSYEQYF. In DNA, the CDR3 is TGTGCCACCAGCAGAACATGGGCTAGCGGAAGCTCCTACGAGCAGTACTTC.

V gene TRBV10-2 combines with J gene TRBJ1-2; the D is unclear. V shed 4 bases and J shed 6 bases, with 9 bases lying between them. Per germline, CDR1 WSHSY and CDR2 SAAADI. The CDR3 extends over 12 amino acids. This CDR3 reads CASSVDRDGYTF. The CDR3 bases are TGCGCCAGCAGTGTTGATAGAGATGGCTACACCTTC.

CDR3 nucleotide sequence: TGTGCCAGTTCTCCAGGGGCCCCTGCCTACGAGCAGTACTTC. Translated, it gives CASSPGAPAYEQYF. The chain links TRBV9 to TRBJ2-7, with D possibly being TRBD1 (6 bases). Germline V gene lookup returns CDR1 SGDLS and CDR2 YYNGEE. V shed 8 bases and J shed 2 bases, with 17 bases lying between them. This CDR3 contains 14 residues.

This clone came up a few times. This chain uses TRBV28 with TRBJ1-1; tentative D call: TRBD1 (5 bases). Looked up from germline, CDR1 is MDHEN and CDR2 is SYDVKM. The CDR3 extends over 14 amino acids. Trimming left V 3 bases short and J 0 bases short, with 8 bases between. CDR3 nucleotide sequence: TGTGCCAGCAGTTTGGCCAGGGTGAACACTGAAGCTTTCTTT. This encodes CASSLARVNTEAFF.

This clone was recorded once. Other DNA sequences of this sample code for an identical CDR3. CDR3 DNA: TGTGCCAGCAGCCACAGGGACGGATCCTACGAGCAGTACTTC. It codes for CASSHRDGSYEQYF. The chain uses TRBV3-1 (or the pseudogene TRBV3-2) and TRBJ2-7; D is tentatively TRBD1 or TRBD2 (5 bases each). V dropped 3 bases and J dropped 1 base, with 10 bases sitting between them. Germline V gene lookup returns CDR1 LGHDT and CDR2 YNNKEL (reference sequence). CDR3 length equals 14 residues.

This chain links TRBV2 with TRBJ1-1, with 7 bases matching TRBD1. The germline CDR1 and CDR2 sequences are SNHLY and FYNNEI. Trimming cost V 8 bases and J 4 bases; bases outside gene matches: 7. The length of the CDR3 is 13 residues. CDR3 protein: CASPRGVVTEAFF. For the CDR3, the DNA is TGTGCCAGCCCCAGGGGGGTAGTCACTGAAGCTTTCTTT.

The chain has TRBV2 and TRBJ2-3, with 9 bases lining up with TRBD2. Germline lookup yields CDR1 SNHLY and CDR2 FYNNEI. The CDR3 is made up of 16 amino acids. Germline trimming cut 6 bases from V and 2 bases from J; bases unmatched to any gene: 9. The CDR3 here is CASRAYSGGTTDTQYF. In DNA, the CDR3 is TGTGCCAGCAGAGCTTACAGCGGGGGGACCACAGATACGCAGTATTTT.

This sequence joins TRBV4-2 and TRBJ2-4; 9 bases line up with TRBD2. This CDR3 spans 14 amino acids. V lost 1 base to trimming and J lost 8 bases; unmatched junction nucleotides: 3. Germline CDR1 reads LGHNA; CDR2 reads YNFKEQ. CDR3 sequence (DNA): TGTGCCAGCAGCCAAGGCGGGGGGGCCGACATTCAGTACTTC. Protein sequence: CASSQGGGADIQYF.

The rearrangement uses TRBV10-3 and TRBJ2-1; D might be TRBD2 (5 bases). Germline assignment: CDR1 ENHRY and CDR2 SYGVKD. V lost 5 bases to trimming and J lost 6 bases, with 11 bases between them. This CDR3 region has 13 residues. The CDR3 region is CAISFLEGNEQFF. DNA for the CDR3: TGTGCCATCAGTTTCCTAGAGGGCAATGAGCAGTTCTTC.

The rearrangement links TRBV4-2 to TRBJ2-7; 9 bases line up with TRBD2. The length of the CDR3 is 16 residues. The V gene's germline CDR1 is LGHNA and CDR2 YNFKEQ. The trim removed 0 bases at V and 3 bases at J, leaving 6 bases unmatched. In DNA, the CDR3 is TGTGCCAGCAGCCAAGAGATGGGCGGGGGGGGCTACGAGCAGTACTTC. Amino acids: CASSQEMGGGGYEQYF.

The CDR3 coding sequence is TGTGCCAGCAGTTTGCCTGGTGATCCTACTAACTATGGCTACACCTTC. It yields the protein CASSLPGDPTNYGYTF. V usage is TRBV28 and J usage is TRBJ1-2, with D unclear. Germline-derived CDR1 and CDR2 are MDHEN and SYDVKM. There are 16 residues in the CDR3. The V gene lost 3 bases and the J gene lost 0 bases, with 14 bases spanning the gap.

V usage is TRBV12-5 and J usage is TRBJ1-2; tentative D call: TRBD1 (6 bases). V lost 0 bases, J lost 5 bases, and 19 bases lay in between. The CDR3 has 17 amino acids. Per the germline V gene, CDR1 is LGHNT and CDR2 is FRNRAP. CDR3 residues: CASGLVLPDRRDYGYTF. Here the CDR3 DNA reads TGTGCTAGTGGTTTGGTACTTCCGGACAGAAGAGATTATGGCTACACCTTC.

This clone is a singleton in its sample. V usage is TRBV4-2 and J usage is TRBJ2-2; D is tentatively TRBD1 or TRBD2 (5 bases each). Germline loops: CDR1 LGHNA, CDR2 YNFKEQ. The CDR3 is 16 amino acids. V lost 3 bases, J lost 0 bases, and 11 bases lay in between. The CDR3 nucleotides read TGTGCCAGCAGCCAGCCCGGGACCGCGAACACCGGGGAGCTGTTTTTT. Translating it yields CASSQPGTANTGELFF.

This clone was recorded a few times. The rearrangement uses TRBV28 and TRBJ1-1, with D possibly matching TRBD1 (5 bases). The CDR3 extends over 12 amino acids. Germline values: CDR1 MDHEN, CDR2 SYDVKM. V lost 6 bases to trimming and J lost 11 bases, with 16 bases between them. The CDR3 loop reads CASSLDPSGAFF. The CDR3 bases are TGTGCCAGCAGCCTGGACCCCTCAGGGGCTTTCTTT.

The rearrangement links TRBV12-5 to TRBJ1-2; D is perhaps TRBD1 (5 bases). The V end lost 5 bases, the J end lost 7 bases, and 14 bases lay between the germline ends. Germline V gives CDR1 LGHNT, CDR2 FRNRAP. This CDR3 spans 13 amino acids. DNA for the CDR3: TGTGCTAGTGGTAAGCCTCAAGGGGCTGGCTACACCTTC. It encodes CASGKPQGAGYTF.

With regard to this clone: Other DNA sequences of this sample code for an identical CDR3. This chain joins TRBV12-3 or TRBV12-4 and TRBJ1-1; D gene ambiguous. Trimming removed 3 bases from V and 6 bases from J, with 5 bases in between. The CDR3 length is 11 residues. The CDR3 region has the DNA TGTGCCAGCAGTTTTTCTGCTGAAGCTTTCTTT. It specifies CASSFSAEAFF.